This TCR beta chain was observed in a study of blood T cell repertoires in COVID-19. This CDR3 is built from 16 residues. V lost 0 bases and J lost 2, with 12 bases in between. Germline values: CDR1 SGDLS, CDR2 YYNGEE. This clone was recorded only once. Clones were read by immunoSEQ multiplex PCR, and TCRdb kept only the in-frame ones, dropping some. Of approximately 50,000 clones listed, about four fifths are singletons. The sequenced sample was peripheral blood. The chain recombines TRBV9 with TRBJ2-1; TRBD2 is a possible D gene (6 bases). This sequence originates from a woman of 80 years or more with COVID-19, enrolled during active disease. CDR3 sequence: CASSVGGGMTYNEQFF. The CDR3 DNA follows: TGTGCCAGCAGCGTAGGGGGCGGGATGACCTACAATGAGCAGTTCTTC. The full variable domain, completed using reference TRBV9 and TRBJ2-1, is DSGVTQTPKHLITATGQRVTLRCSPRSGDLSVYWYQQSLDQGLQFLIQYYNGEERAKGNILERFSAQQFPDLHSELNLSSLELGDSALYFCASSVGGGMTYNEQFFGPGTRLTVL.